Below are 29 T cell receptor beta chains sequenced from a single sample in a study of monozygotic twins with inflammatory bowel disease. TCRdb re-called the 5' RACE reads; one entry per CDR3 protein, DNA not given. The sample features 150,000 to 200,000 distinct CDR3 sequences, with 7.4% in its top ten. Sequenced input: blood. The source is a human donor with ulcerative colitis or Crohn's disease, or a healthy co-twin of an affected twin (not recorded which).

V usage is TRBV27 and J usage is TRBJ2-3. This CDR3 has 15 residues. Per germline, CDR1 MNHEY and CDR2 SMNVEV (reference sequence). CDR3 loop: CASSLTHGFGDTQYF.

The CDR3 loop is CASSLGARSGRDEQYF. The gene calls are TRBV7-2 and TRBJ2-7; absent DNA, TCRdb's TRBD2 call cannot be checked. Germline CDR1 reads SGHTA; CDR2 reads FQGNSA. The CDR3 covers 16 residues. The variable domain in full, with the rest retrieved from reference TRBV7-2 and TRBJ2-7, is GAGVSQSPSNKVTEKGKDVELRCDPISGHTALYWYRQSLGQGLEFLIYFQGNSAPDKSGLPSDRFSAERTGGSVSTLTIQRTQQEDSAVYLCASSLGARSGRDEQYFGPGTRLTVT.

The V and J genes are TRBV28 and TRBJ1-3; TCRdb designates TRBD1, a call that cannot be tested without DNA. Germline V gene sequence: CDR1 MDHEN, CDR2 SYDVKM. This CDR3 region has 15 residues. The CDR3 reads CASSFRGLGGNTIYF.

The chain has TRBV20-1 and TRBJ1-4; TCRdb selects TRBD1, and the lack of DNA leaves this call unchecked. Germline V gene sequence: CDR1 DFQATT, CDR2 SNEGSKA (reference sequence). This CDR3 region has 15 residues. Here the CDR3 reads CSARDPWTGNEKLFF.

This chain joins TRBV5-6 and TRBJ2-1; TCRdb's D call of TRBD2 is untestable without DNA. CDR1 is SGHDT, CDR2 YYEEEE, per germline. The CDR3 sequence is 17 residues long. CDR3 residues: CASSLPGTALPHNEQFF.

The V gene is TRBV20-1, the J gene TRBJ2-2; lacking DNA, the TRBD2 call made by TCRdb goes unchecked. Germline values: CDR1 DFQATT, CDR2 SNEGSKA (reference sequence). The CDR3 totals 17 residues. This chain's CDR3 is CSARKGLAGGFTGELFF.

The chain has TRBV9 and TRBJ1-6; TCRdb returns TRBD1, unconfirmable since there is no DNA. This CDR3 has 14 amino acids. Germline V gene data show CDR1 as SGDLS and CDR2 as YYNGEE. CDR3 sequence: CASSNGGFDSPLHF.

The chain combines TRBV19 with TRBJ2-1; absent DNA, TCRdb's TRBD1 call cannot be checked. Germline V gives CDR1 LNHDA, CDR2 SQIVND (reference sequence). The CDR3 is 15 amino acids. The CDR3 region is CASSNRGGSYNEQFF.

This chain links TRBV6-1 with TRBJ1-1. This CDR3 has 12 residues. Per the germline V gene, CDR1 is MNHNS and CDR2 is SASEGT. The CDR3 spells CASSGLLGEAFF.

This sequence joins TRBV28 and TRBJ2-1; absent DNA, TCRdb's TRBD2 call cannot be checked. The CDR3 has 17 residues. Germline-derived CDR1 and CDR2 are MDHEN and SYDVKM. The CDR3 loop is CASSLPPSGITYNEQFF.

This chain links TRBV20-1 with TRBJ1-1; TCRdb selects TRBD1, and the lack of DNA leaves this call unchecked. The CDR3 is made up of 15 amino acids. The germline gives CDR1 DFQATT, CDR2 SNEGSKA (reference sequence). The CDR3 loop is CSARASFYRANEAFF.

V gene TRBV19 combines with J gene TRBJ1-5; TCRdb's assignment of TRBD1 cannot be checked, as there is no DNA. The germline CDR1 and CDR2 sequences are LNHDA and SQIVND (reference sequence). This CDR3 has 13 amino acids. CDR3 sequence reads: CASGQQGNQPQHF. Combining the CDR3 with reference TRBV19 and TRBJ1-5 gives the whole variable domain DGGITQSPKYLFRKEGQNVTLSCEQNLNHDAMYWYRQDPGQGLRLIYYSQIVNDFQKGDIAEGYSVSREKKESFPLTVTSAQKNPTAFYLCASGQQGNQPQHFGDGTRLSIL.

The chain uses TRBV6-5 and TRBJ1-5; lacking DNA, the TRBD1 call made by TCRdb goes unchecked. Germline V gene data show CDR1 as MNHEY and CDR2 as SVGAGI. The CDR3 contains 15 residues. The CDR3 region is CASSYSTGVNQPQHF.

V usage is TRBV20-1 and J usage is TRBJ1-4. The CDR3 totals 13 residues. The V gene's germline CDR1 is DFQATT and CDR2 SNEGSKA (reference sequence). Here the CDR3 reads CSARSASNEKLFF.

The genes are TRBV24-1 and TRBJ1-5; TCRdb proposes TRBD1, but this gene call is untestable without DNA. CDR1 is KGHDR, CDR2 SFDVKD, per germline. This CDR3 spans 19 amino acids. CDR3 region: CATSDDQQGSPGGNQPQHF.

The rearrangement links TRBV28 to TRBJ1-3. This CDR3 comprises 15 residues. Germline V lookup: CDR1 MDHEN, CDR2 SYDVKM. The CDR3 region is CASSLLMGSGNTIYF.

V and J are TRBV15 and TRBJ2-3; TCRdb's D call, TRBD2, is unchecked because there is no DNA. Germline CDR1 LNHNV, CDR2 YYDKDF (reference sequence). CDR3 length: 15 amino acids. CDR3 sequence reads: CATSRSGTFTDTQYF.

The chain joins TRBV28 to TRBJ1-1; the D call of TRBD1 rests on TCRdb alone, since no DNA is present to check it. Germline-derived CDR1 and CDR2 are MDHEN and SYDVKM. This CDR3 has 14 residues. CDR3 amino acids: CASSAGTGRLGAFF. The full variable domain, its missing parts supplied by reference TRBV28 and TRBJ1-1, is DVKVTQSSRYLVKRTGEKVFLECVQDMDHENMFWYRQDPGLGLRLIYFSYDVKMKEKGDIPEGYSVSREKKERFSLILESASTNQTSMYLCASSAGTGRLGAFFGQGTRLTVV.

The V call is TRBV7-3, the J call TRBJ1-6; checking the TCRdb D call of TRBD1 is not possible without DNA. The CDR3 is made up of 15 amino acids. Germline CDR1 SGHTA, CDR2 FQGTGA. CDR3 region: CASSLTGQGDSPLHF.

The chain is built from TRBV6-5 and TRBJ1-5; TCRdb returns TRBD1, unconfirmable since there is no DNA. This CDR3 is 13 amino acids long. Germline CDR1 MNHEY, CDR2 SVGAGI. The CDR3 loop reads CASSNDRGQPQHF.

The chain recombines TRBV5-7 with TRBJ1-4; as DNA is missing, the TRBD1 call by TCRdb cannot be tested. TRBV5-7 carries the ORF label, with uncertain function. CDR3 length: 14 residues. CDR3 sequence reads: CASSPGTGGVKLFF.

The J gene is TRBJ2-1, the V gene TRBV27; with no DNA, the TCRdb D assignment of TRBD1 cannot be verified. Germline loops: CDR1 MNHEY, CDR2 SMNVEV (reference sequence). This CDR3 region has 15 residues. CDR3 amino acids: CASFIRTGGIDEQFF.

This chain connects TRBV7-2 to TRBJ2-5; TCRdb indicates TRBD1, and absent DNA this call remains unverified. The germline V gene encodes CDR1 SGHTA and CDR2 FQGNSA. This CDR3 has 14 amino acids. This chain's CDR3 is CASSRDRAAETQYF.

The rearrangement uses TRBV18 and TRBJ1-2; TCRdb reports TRBD1, a call that lacks DNA to check it against. There are 17 residues in the CDR3. The germline gives CDR1 KGHSH, CDR2 LQKENI. The CDR3 protein is CASSQPVGRDPLHGYTF.

The chain is built from TRBV3-1 and TRBJ1-1; TCRdb returns TRBD1, unconfirmable since there is no DNA. Germline V lookup: CDR1 LGHDT, CDR2 YNNKEL (reference sequence). The CDR3 spans 15 residues. The CDR3 region is CASSQIWTGNTEAFF. The variable domain in full, completed from reference TRBV3-1 and TRBJ1-1, reads DTAVSQTPKYLVTQMGNDKSIKCEQNLGHDTMYWYKQDSKKFLKIMFSYNNKELIINETVPNRFSPKSPDKAHLNLHINSLELGDSAVYFCASSQIWTGNTEAFFGQGTRLTVV.

The chain has TRBV28 and TRBJ2-7; with no DNA, the TCRdb D assignment of TRBD1 cannot be verified. Germline values: CDR1 MDHEN, CDR2 SYDVKM. The CDR3 runs to 14 residues. The CDR3 spells CASSFRGGTYEQYF.

The rearrangement links TRBV25-1 to TRBJ2-7; checking the TCRdb D call of TRBD1 is not possible without DNA. This CDR3 has 15 amino acids. Germline V gives CDR1 MGHDK, CDR2 SYGVNS. The CDR3 sequence: CASSGPGTISYEQYF.

The gene calls are TRBV12-3 or TRBV12-4 and TRBJ1-2. The CDR3 has 13 residues. The CDR3 region is CASSPYVNYGYTF.

V gene TRBV18 combines with J gene TRBJ1-2; checking the TCRdb D call of TRBD1 is not possible without DNA. Germline CDR1 reads KGHSH; CDR2 reads LQKENI. The CDR3 is made up of 13 amino acids. This CDR3 reads CASSQTGTDGYTF.